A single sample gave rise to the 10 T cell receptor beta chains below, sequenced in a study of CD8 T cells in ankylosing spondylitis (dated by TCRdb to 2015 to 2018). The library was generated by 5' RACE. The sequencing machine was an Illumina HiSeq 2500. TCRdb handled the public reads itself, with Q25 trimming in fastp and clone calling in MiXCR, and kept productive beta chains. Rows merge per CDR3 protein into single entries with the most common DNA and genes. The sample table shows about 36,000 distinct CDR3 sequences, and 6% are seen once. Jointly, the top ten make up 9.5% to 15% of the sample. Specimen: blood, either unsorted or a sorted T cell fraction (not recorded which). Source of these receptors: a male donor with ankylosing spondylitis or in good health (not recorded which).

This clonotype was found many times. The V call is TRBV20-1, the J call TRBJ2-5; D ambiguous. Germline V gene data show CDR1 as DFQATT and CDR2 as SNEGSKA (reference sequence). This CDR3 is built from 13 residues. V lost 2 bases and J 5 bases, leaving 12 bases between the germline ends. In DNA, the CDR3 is TGCAGTGCTAGATTAACAGCGCTGGAGACCCAGTACTTC. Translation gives CSARLTALETQYF.

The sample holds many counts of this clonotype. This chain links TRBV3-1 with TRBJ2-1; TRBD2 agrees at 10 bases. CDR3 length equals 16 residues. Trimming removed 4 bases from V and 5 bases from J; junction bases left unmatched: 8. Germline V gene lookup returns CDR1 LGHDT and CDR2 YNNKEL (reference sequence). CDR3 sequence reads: CASSRPTSGYDNEQFF. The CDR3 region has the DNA TGTGCCAGCAGCCGACCGACTAGCGGGTATGACAATGAGCAGTTCTTC.

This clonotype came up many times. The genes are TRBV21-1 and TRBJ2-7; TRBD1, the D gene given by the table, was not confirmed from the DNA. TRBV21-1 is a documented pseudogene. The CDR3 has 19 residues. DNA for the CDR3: TGTGCCAGCAGCATGGGGGCTGTCTTCCAGGGGGGATTCAGATGGGAGCAGTACTTC. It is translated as CASSMGAVFQGGFRWEQYF.

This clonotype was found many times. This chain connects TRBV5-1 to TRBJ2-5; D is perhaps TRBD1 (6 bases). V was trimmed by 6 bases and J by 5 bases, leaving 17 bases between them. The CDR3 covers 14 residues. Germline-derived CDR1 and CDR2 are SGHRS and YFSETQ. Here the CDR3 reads CASTRPEDSETQYF. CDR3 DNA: TGCGCCAGCACCCGGCCCGAGGACAGTGAGACCCAGTACTTC. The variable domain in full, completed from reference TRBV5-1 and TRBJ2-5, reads KAGVTQTPRYLIKTRGQQVTLSCSPISGHRSVSWYQQTPGQGLQFLFEYFSETQRNKGNFPGRFSGRQFSNSRSEMNVSTLELGDSALYLCASTRPEDSETQYFGPGTRLLVL.

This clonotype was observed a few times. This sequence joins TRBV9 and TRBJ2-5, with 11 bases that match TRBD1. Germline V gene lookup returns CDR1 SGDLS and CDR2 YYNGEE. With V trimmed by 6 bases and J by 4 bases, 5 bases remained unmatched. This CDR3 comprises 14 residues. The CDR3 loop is CASTGQGAGETQYF. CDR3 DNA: TGTGCCAGCACAGGACAGGGGGCTGGAGAGACCCAGTACTTC.

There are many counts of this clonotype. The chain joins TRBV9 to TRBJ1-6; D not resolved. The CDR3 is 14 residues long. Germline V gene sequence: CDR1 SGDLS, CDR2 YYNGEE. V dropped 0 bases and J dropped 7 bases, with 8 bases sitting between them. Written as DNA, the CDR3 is TGTGCCAGCAGCGTAGGACCTCCGAATTCACCCCTCCACTTT. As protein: CASSVGPPNSPLHF. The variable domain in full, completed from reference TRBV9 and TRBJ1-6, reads DSGVTQTPKHLITATGQRVTLRCSPRSGDLSVYWYQQSLDQGLQFLIQYYNGEERAKGNILERFSAQQFPDLHSELNLSSLELGDSALYFCASSVGPPNSPLHFGNGTRLTVT.

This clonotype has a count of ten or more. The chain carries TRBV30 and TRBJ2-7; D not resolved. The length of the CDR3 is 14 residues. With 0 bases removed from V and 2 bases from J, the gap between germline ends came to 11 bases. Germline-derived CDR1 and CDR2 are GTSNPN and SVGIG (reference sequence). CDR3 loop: CAWSVLARTYEQYF. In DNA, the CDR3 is TGTGCCTGGAGTGTACTTGCCAGAACCTACGAGCAGTACTTC.

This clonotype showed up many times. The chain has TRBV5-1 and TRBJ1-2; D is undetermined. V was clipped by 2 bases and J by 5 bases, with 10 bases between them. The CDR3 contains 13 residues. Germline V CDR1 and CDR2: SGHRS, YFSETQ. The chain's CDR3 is CASSFQDQYGYTF. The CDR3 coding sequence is TGCGCCAGCAGCTTTCAGGACCAATATGGCTACACCTTC.

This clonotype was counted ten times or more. This chain's CDR3 is CASSLGSLRETQYF. CDR3 nucleotides: TGTGCCAGCAGCTTAGGGTCATTGAGGGAGACCCAGTACTTC. The rearrangement joins TRBV7-9 to TRBJ2-5; D is unclear. The germline V gene has CDR1 SEHNR and CDR2 FQNEAQ (reference sequence). Trimming removed 1 base at V and 5 bases at J, with 11 bases between. The CDR3 is 14 residues long.

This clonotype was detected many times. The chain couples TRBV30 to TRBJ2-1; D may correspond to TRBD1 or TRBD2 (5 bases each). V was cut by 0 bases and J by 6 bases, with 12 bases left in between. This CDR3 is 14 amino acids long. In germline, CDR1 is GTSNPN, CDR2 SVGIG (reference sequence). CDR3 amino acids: CAWSVSVGVNEQFF. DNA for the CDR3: TGTGCCTGGAGTGTATCCGTGGGGGTCAATGAGCAGTTCTTC. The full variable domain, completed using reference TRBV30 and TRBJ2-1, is SQTIHQWPATLVQPVGSPLSLECTVEGTSNPNLYWYRQAAGRGLQLLFYSVGIGQISSEVPQNLSASRPQDRQFILSSKKLLLSDSGFYLCAWSVSVGVNEQFFGPGTRLTVL.